These 9 T cell receptor beta chains came from one sample sequenced in a study of CD8 T cells in ankylosing spondylitis. Study-wide results and caveats: It appeared that ankylosing spondylitis blood was characterized by a TCR beta motif of fewer than 10 highly homologous variants.

For these receptors, no antigen is known. TCRdb reprocessed the 5' RACE reads with MiXCR, giving one entry per CDR3 protein. The table includes about 400,000 distinct CDR3 sequences, approximately 20% detected once. The sequencing input was blood, either unsorted or a sorted T cell fraction (not recorded which). These receptors originate from a male donor with ankylosing spondylitis.

The chain joins TRBV24-1 to TRBJ2-3; D ambiguous. The germline CDR1 and CDR2 sequences are KGHDR and SFDVKD. Deletions cut 1 base from V and 0 bases from J, with 10 bases between. The CDR3 is 16 amino acids. CDR3 bases: TGTGCCACCAGTGATTTTTCGCGGAAGAGCACAGATACGCAGTATTTT. It encodes CATSDFSRKSTDTQYF.

There are a few counts of this clonotype. The chain has TRBV5-1 and TRBJ2-3; 7 nucleotides line up with TRBD1. The CDR3 runs to 16 residues. Trimming removed 3 bases from V and 2 bases from J; junction bases left unmatched: 9. The germline CDR1 and CDR2 sequences are SGHRS and YFSETQ. CDR3 protein: CASSSLGQANTDTQYF. CDR3 DNA sequence: TGCGCCAGCAGCTCCCTAGGACAGGCGAACACAGATACGCAGTATTTT.

The rearrangement links TRBV28 to TRBJ2-1; no reliable D call. The CDR3 consists of 12 residues. Germline assignment: CDR1 MDHEN and CDR2 SYDVKM. The ends were cut back, 5 bases at V and 4 bases at J, with 6 bases in the middle. The DNA of the CDR3 is TGTGCCAGCAGTGCATTTTACAATGAGCAGTTCTTC. It is translated as CASSAFYNEQFF. Complete variable domain (other parts from reference TRBV28 and TRBJ2-1): DVKVTQSSRYLVKRTGEKVFLECVQDMDHENMFWYRQDPGLGLRLIYFSYDVKMKEKGDIPEGYSVSREKKERFSLILESASTNQTSMYLCASSAFYNEQFFGPGTRLTVL.

A few counts support this clonotype. The chain is built from TRBV9 and TRBJ2-6; D ambiguous. The V end was cut by 0 bases, the J end by 4 bases, with 8 bases between. CDR3 length: 15 amino acids. Germline V lookup: CDR1 SGDLS, CDR2 YYNGEE. Here the CDR3 reads CASSVAAYGANVLTF. Written as DNA, the CDR3 is TGTGCCAGCAGCGTAGCGGCTTACGGGGCCAACGTCCTGACTTTC.

This clonotype was recorded a few times. The chain recombines TRBV3-1 with TRBJ1-5, with 7 bases aligning to TRBD1. The CDR3 loop spans 16 amino acids. Trimming at V came to 4 bases and at J to 5 bases, leaving 11 bases not matched to a gene. Germline CDR1 is LGHDT and CDR2 is YNNKEL (reference sequence). The CDR3 bases are TGTGCCAGCAGCCGGGGGCGGTGGGACAGTCATCAGCCCCAGCATTTT. It encodes CASSRGRWDSHQPQHF.

This clonotype was detected only a few times. This chain uses TRBV19 with TRBJ1-1; the D gene is possibly TRBD1 (5 bases). In germline, CDR1 is LNHDA, CDR2 SQIVND (reference sequence). The CDR3 spans 14 residues. With 5 bases removed from V and 1 base from J, the gap between germline ends came to 11 bases. CDR3 sequence reads: CASSPLGENTEAFF. For the CDR3, the DNA is TGTGCCAGTAGTCCTCTAGGGGAGAACACTGAAGCTTTCTTT.

This clonotype was picked up one time. V and J are TRBV11-1 and TRBJ2-5, with TRBD1 as a possible D gene (6 bases). The ends were cut back, 0 bases at V and 0 bases at J, with 17 bases in the middle. The CDR3 length is 18 residues. Germline V gives CDR1 SGHAT, CDR2 FQDESV (reference sequence). The CDR3 here is CASSLATTRGVYQETQYF. The DNA of the CDR3 is TGTGCCAGCAGCTTAGCAACCACCAGGGGCGTGTACCAAGAGACCCAGTACTTC. The full variable domain, completed using reference TRBV11-1 and TRBJ2-5, is EAEVAQSPRYKITEKSQAVAFWCDPISGHATLYWYRQILGQGPELLVQFQDESVVDDSQLPKDRFSAERLKGVDSTLKIQPAELGDSAMYLCASSLATTRGVYQETQYFGPGTRLLVL.

The V call is TRBV3-1, the J call TRBJ1-4; 7 bases align to TRBD1. After removal of 3 bases from V and 7 bases from J, the junction contained 8 bases not matched to a gene. Looked up from germline, CDR1 is LGHDT and CDR2 is YNNKEL (reference sequence). The CDR3 contains 15 residues. The CDR3 DNA reads as TGTGCCAGCAGCCAGAACAGGGGAGTTGGTGAAAAACTGTTTTTT. Its translation: CASSQNRGVGEKLFF. Together with reference TRBV3-1 and TRBJ1-4, the CDR3 gives the full variable domain: DTAVSQTPKYLVTQMGNDKSIKCEQNLGHDTMYWYKQDSKKFLKIMFSYNNKELIINETVPNRFSPKSPDKAHLNLHINSLELGDSAVYFCASSQNRGVGEKLFFGSGTQLSVL.

The chain is built from TRBV12-3 or TRBV12-4 and TRBJ1-5; D unresolved. This CDR3 spans 12 amino acids. V lost 7 bases and J lost 2, with 6 bases in between. The CDR3, as DNA: TGTGCCAGCAACTGGGGCAATCAGCCCCAGCATTTT. It yields the protein CASNWGNQPQHF.